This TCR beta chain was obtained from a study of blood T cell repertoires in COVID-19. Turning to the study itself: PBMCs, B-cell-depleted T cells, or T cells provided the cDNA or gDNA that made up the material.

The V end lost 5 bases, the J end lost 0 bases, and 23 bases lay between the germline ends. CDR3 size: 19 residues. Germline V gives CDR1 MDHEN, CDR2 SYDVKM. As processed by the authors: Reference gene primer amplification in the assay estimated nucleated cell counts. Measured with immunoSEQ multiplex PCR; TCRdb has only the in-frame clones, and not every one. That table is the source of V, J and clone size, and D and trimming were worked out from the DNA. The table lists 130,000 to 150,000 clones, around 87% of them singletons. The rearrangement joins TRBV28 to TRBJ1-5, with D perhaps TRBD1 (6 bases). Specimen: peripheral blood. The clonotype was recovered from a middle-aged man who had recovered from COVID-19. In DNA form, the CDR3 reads TGTGCCAGCAGTCGAAGACGGGGAGACAGGCTCTATAGCAATCAGCCCCAGCATTTT. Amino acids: CASSRRRGDRLYSNQPQHF.